A few counts support the clone carrying this TCR beta chain. The antigen remains undetermined. Each CDR3 protein is one row after TCRdb ran MiXCR on the 5' RACE reads. Of 95,000 to 100,000 distinct CDR3 sequences in the sample, approximately 6.3% are singletons; the top ten hold under 50%. This sample is drawn from a study of T cells after yellow fever vaccination. Regarding the study as a whole: A small proportion of clonotypes was detected in both the CD4 and CD8 compartments.

Germline V CDR1 and CDR2: MNHNS, SASEGT. The junction had 6 bases not matched to a gene; V was cut back by 4 bases and J by 4 bases. The length of the CDR3 is 15 residues. Material: CD8+ T cells sorted from PBMCs, obtained 10 days after the yellow fever booster vaccination. The sequence was collected from a man aged 18 to 29 who received the YFV17D yellow fever vaccine. The chain couples TRBV6-1 to TRBJ2-2; 7 nucleotides align to TRBD1. CDR3 sequence reads: CASSVTGETTGELFF. CDR3 bases: TGTGCCAGCAGTGTAACAGGGGAGACCACCGGGGAGCTGTTTTTT.